The entry below describes one T cell receptor beta chain. Its antigen is still unknown. The repertoire was sequenced with immunoSEQ multiplex PCR; TCRdb's copy has only in-frame clones and lacks some. The sample shows 2 million to 2.5 million clones, 95% of them seen only once. There are 15 residues in the CDR3. V shed 4 bases, J shed 2 bases, and the junction held 8 bases outside the gene matches. CDR1 SGHDT and CDR2 YYEEEE come from the germline V gene. These data belong to a study of shared clonotypes between healthy human individuals. Study findings and constraints: Non-shared clonotypes had lower generation probabilities than clonotypes shared by all four sorted-subset donors.

The sequenced sample consisted of naive CD4+ T cells sorted from blood. Sample subset: CD45RA+ positively selected. The chain has TRBV5-6 and TRBJ2-7, with TRBD1 identical over 8 bases. The source of this sequence is a man between 18 and 35 years old in good health. The CDR3 sequence is CASSPLDREPYEQYF. DNA for the CDR3: TGTGCCAGCAGCCCATTGGACAGGGAACCCTACGAGCAGTACTTC.